These 23 T cell receptor beta chains were sequenced from one sample in a study of blood T cell repertoires in COVID-19. Data came from immunoSEQ multiplex PCR; TCRdb stores just in-frame clones and leaves some out. The data show about 210,000 clones, with about 88% seen just once and under 2% held by the top ten. Material: peripheral blood. The source is a young man with active or convalescent COVID-19.

The V gene is TRBV4-3, the J gene TRBJ1-5; TRBD1 matches at 7 bases. V dropped 2 bases and J dropped 5; count of bases not matched to a gene: 0. Germline lookup yields CDR1 LGHNA and CDR2 YSLEER. CDR3 size: 13 residues. The CDR3 coding sequence is TGCGCCAGCAGCCAACAGGGGGATCAGCCCCAGCATTTT. It codes for CASSQQGDQPQHF.

This clone has only a few counts. The chain is built from TRBV9 and TRBJ2-3; the match to TRBD2 covers 7 bases. Per the germline V gene, CDR1 is SGDLS and CDR2 is YYNGEE. After removal of 3 bases from V and 5 bases from J, the junction contained 15 bases not matched to a gene. The CDR3 is 17 amino acids. The CDR3 region has the DNA TGTGCCAGCAGCGGTATACGCGTAGGCGGGAGTCGAGATACGCAGTATTTT. Amino acids: CASSGIRVGGSRDTQYF.

This clone appeared a single time. The chain carries TRBV7-9 and TRBJ1-2; 7 bases are a match to TRBD1. Germline V gives CDR1 SEHNR, CDR2 FQNEAQ (reference sequence). This CDR3 comprises 13 residues. Losses at the gene ends were 0 bases for V and 8 bases for J; bases not matched to a gene: 3. CDR3: CASSLATGKGYTF. The CDR3 nucleotides are TGTGCCAGCAGCTTAGCGACAGGGAAAGGCTACACCTTC.

The chain has TRBV6-5 and TRBJ1-1; a possible D gene is TRBD1 (6 bases). Trimming took 5 bases from V and 5 from J, leaving 12 bases between them. CDR1 is MNHEY and CDR2 is SVGAGI in the germline V gene. The CDR3 consists of 13 residues. Written as DNA, the CDR3 is TGTGCCAGCAGTCGCAGGGGCGTTACTGAAGCTTTCTTT. Protein product: CASSRRGVTEAFF.

The CDR3 here is CASSRGSSKAETQYF. The CDR3 DNA follows: TGTGCCAGCAGCCGGGGGTCGTCGAAGGCCGAGACCCAGTACTTC. V is TRBV6-5 and J is TRBJ2-5; TRBD2 is a possible D gene (6 bases). V was clipped by 6 bases and J by 5 bases, with 19 bases between them. Germline CDR1 MNHEY, CDR2 SVGAGI. CDR3 length equals 15 residues.

Comment on this clone: The same CDR3 arises from other DNA sequences in this sample as well. The chain recombines TRBV18 with TRBJ1-1, with D tentatively TRBD1 (5 bases). Trimming stripped 6 bases from V and 3 bases from J, with 11 bases between. The CDR3 extends over 13 amino acids. Germline V gene sequence: CDR1 KGHSH, CDR2 LQKENI. CDR3 loop: CASSPTGDTEAFF. For the CDR3, the DNA is TGTGCCAGCTCCCCGACGGGGGACACTGAAGCTTTCTTT.

This clone was recorded a few times. The genes are TRBV11-1 and TRBJ1-1, with TRBD1 matching over 8 bases. The V and J ends lost 5 bases and 4 bases, in that order; junction bases with no gene match: 9. Germline V lookup: CDR1 SGHAT, CDR2 FQDESV (reference sequence). The CDR3 has 15 amino acids. The CDR3 sequence is CASSPRQGRVTEAFF. In DNA form, the CDR3 reads TGTGCCAGCAGCCCTCGACAGGGGAGAGTCACTGAAGCTTTCTTT.

This rearrangement joins TRBV25-1 to TRBJ2-1; 8 bases fit TRBD2. CDR3 length: 17 residues. The V and J ends lost 3 bases and 4 bases, in that order; junction bases with no gene match: 11. Germline CDR1 and CDR2: MGHDK and SYGVNS. In DNA, the CDR3 is TGTGCCAGCAGTGATTCGAGCGGGAGATATTCGTACAATGAGCAGTTCTTC. This codes for CASSDSSGRYSYNEQFF.

The genes are TRBV11-3 and TRBJ2-7, with D possibly matching TRBD1 (5 bases). There are 16 residues in the CDR3. Trimming pared 0 bases from V and 3 bases from J, leaving 15 bases between. The germline gives CDR1 SGHNT, CDR2 YENEEA. The CDR3 DNA reads as TGTGCCAGCAGCTTAGATCCGACAGCCGATCTCTACGAGCAGTACTTC. Translating gives CASSLDPTADLYEQYF.

The V and J genes are TRBV4-2 and TRBJ1-2, with TRBD1 matching 9 bases. The J segment lost 4 bases and the V segment lost 2 bases, leaving 5 bases of the junction unmatched. This CDR3 comprises 15 residues. Germline assignment: CDR1 LGHNA and CDR2 YNFKEQ. CDR3 sequence reads: CASSQSGQGSYGYTF. The CDR3 DNA reads TGTGCCAGCAGCCAATCGGGACAGGGAAGCTATGGCTACACCTTC.

This clone has only one observation. The V and J genes are TRBV6-1 and TRBJ1-3; 8 bases are a match to TRBD1. This CDR3 is built from 17 residues. The junction had 11 bases not matched to a gene; V was cut back by 3 bases and J by 4 bases. Germline-derived CDR1 and CDR2 are MNHNS and SASEGT. DNA for the CDR3: TGTGCCAGCAGTGAGGTCCAGGGGGCTTCGGGAGGAAACACCATATATTTT. Encoded protein: CASSEVQGASGGNTIYF.

The chain recombines TRBV5-8 with TRBJ1-1; 7 bases map to TRBD1. The CDR3 is 15 amino acids. V dropped 10 bases and J dropped 1; count of bases not matched to a gene: 13. Germline CDR1 is SGHTS and CDR2 is YDEGEE. The CDR3 is CASTTGDRPNTEAFF. The CDR3 DNA reads as TGTGCCTCTACTACTGGGGACAGACCGAACACTGAAGCTTTCTTT.

V is TRBV2 and J is TRBJ1-5, with a possible D match to TRBD1 (6 bases). The CDR3 extends over 14 amino acids. Trimming removed 6 bases at V and 3 bases at J, with 12 bases between. Germline CDR1 and CDR2: SNHLY and FYNNEI. DNA for the CDR3: TGTGCCAGCAGGGGGGACACCTCCAATCAGCCCCAGCATTTT. This sequence encodes CASRGDTSNQPQHF.

The chain recombines TRBV5-5 with TRBJ2-7; D is perhaps TRBD2 (6 bases). CDR1 SGHKS and CDR2 YYEKEE come from the germline V gene (reference sequence). Trimming pared 0 bases from V and 0 bases from J, leaving 13 bases between. CDR3 size: 16 residues. CDR3 region: CASSLAWLAASYEQYF. For the CDR3, the DNA is TGTGCCAGCAGCTTGGCGTGGTTAGCGGCCTCCTACGAGCAGTACTTC.

CDR3 residues: CASSLPTSADPTDTQYF. The CDR3, as DNA: TGTGCCAGCAGCCTGCCGACTAGCGCGGATCCCACAGATACGCAGTATTTT. V usage is TRBV9 and J usage is TRBJ2-3, with TRBD2 matching 8 bases. The germline V gene has CDR1 SGDLS and CDR2 YYNGEE. The CDR3 totals 17 residues. V lost 4 bases, J lost 2 bases, and 12 bases stayed unmatched.

The chain couples TRBV9 to TRBJ2-2, with D perhaps matching TRBD1 (6 bases). Germline V CDR1 and CDR2: SGDLS, YYNGEE. The CDR3 covers 14 residues. V lost 2 bases, J lost 6 bases, and 11 bases lay in between. The CDR3 bases are TGTGCCAGCAGCGTTTACAGGGAATCCGGGGAGCTGTTTTTT. It translates to CASSVYRESGELFF.

This rearrangement joins TRBV4-3 to TRBJ1-4, with D possibly matching TRBD1 (6 bases). The V and J ends lost 0 bases and 10 bases respectively, with 18 bases between them. CDR1 is LGHNA, CDR2 YSLEER, per germline. The CDR3 covers 16 residues. CDR3 in amino acids: CASSQDTAAGEGKLFF. CDR3 sequence (DNA): TGCGCCAGCAGCCAAGATACGGCTGCAGGGGAGGGAAAACTGTTTTTT.

The chain joins TRBV5-1 to TRBJ1-2, with D possibly TRBD1 on 6 matching bases. Trimming shortened V by 0 bases and J by 8 bases, and 17 bases separated the two germline ends. The CDR3 totals 15 residues. CDR1 is SGHRS, CDR2 YFSETQ, per germline. The CDR3 DNA reads TGCGCCAGCAGCTTGGAGGCCAGGGGCTTAGGCGGCTACACCTTC. This translates into CASSLEARGLGGYTF.

The chain is built from TRBV9 and TRBJ1-6, with D unclear. V lost 0 bases to trimming and J lost 7 bases, with 5 bases between them. The germline gives CDR1 SGDLS, CDR2 YYNGEE. The CDR3 runs 13 residues. CDR3 region: CASSVGRNSPLHF. CDR3 nucleotide sequence: TGTGCCAGCAGCGTAGGTCGGAATTCACCCCTCCACTTT.

There are a few counts of this clone. The V gene is TRBV12-3 or TRBV12-4, the J gene TRBJ1-1, with D tentatively TRBD1 (6 bases). CDR3 length: 13 amino acids. V lost 3 bases and J 5 bases, leaving 10 bases between the germline ends. In nucleotides, the CDR3 is TGTGCCAGCAGTTTCAGGGGCGCAACTGAAGCTTTCTTT. Protein product: CASSFRGATEAFF.

In its sample, this clone was seen once. The CDR3 is CASSPKSDRGKGAFF. The CDR3 nucleotides are TGTGCCAGCAGCCCAAAATCTGACAGGGGGAAAGGAGCTTTCTTT. The V and J genes are TRBV6-5 and TRBJ1-1, with 9 bases lining up with TRBD1. CDR3 size: 15 residues. The trim removed 6 bases at V and 10 bases at J, leaving 15 bases unmatched. Germline CDR1 and CDR2: MNHEY and SVGAGI.

This clone was recorded once. The V call is TRBV7-2, the J call TRBJ1-5, with D uncertain. Looked up from germline, CDR1 is SGHTA and CDR2 is FQGNSA. V was trimmed by 5 bases and J by 0 bases, leaving 8 bases between them. This CDR3 has 14 residues. Here the CDR3 DNA reads TGTGCCAGCAGCCTAACGAATAGCAATCAGCCCCAGCATTTT. It specifies CASSLTNSNQPQHF.

This clone was observed a single time. This chain connects TRBV11-2 to TRBJ2-4; 8 nucleotides match TRBD2. V lost 3 bases to trimming and J lost 6 bases; unmatched junction nucleotides: 7. CDR1 and CDR2 from the germline V gene are SGHAT and FQNNGV. CDR3 length: 15 residues. CDR3 sequence reads: CASSFGSGVTNIQYF. DNA of the CDR3: TGTGCCAGCAGCTTCGGTAGCGGGGTGACAAACATTCAGTACTTC.